This T cell receptor beta chain was identified in a study of patients and donors after allogeneic stem cell transplantation. TCRdb reanalysed the RT-PCR reads using MiXCR and keeps one entry per CDR3 protein. The table has roughly 140,000 distinct CDR3 sequences, approximately 35% seen once. CDR3 length: 15 amino acids. Germline trimming cut 3 bases from V and 2 bases from J; bases unmatched to any gene: 4. The germline V gene has CDR1 MNHEY and CDR2 SMNVEV (reference sequence). This receptor was obtained from a human donor who was either an allogeneic HSCT recipient or a stem cell or donor lymphocyte infusion donor (not recorded which). It is not recorded whose cells these are; they may come from a transplant donor. Sequencing used blood, either unsorted or a sorted T cell fraction (not recorded which). The chain carries TRBV27 and TRBJ2-7, with TRBD1 identical over 10 bases. The CDR3 nucleotides read TGTGCCAGCAGTTTGTGGACAGGGGGGACCTACGAGCAGTACTTC. Encoded protein: CASSLWTGGTYEQYF.